These 21 T cell receptor beta chains share one sample of origin, sequenced in a study of T cell repertoires in cytomegalovirus infection. TCRdb fed the reads into MiXCR, producing one record per CDR3 protein. The sample lists approximately 500,000 distinct CDR3 sequences, 16% occurring once. Sequencing used CD8+ T cells from PBMCs. The receptors here all came from a human donor in good health (CMV status not recorded). Some clones in this sample may be carry-over from other donors' samples.

This clonotype appeared a few times. The V and J genes are TRBV27 and TRBJ1-5; tentative D call: TRBD1 (6 bases). Trimming stripped 5 bases from V and 9 bases from J, with 17 bases between. The germline V gene encodes CDR1 MNHEY and CDR2 SMNVEV (reference sequence). This CDR3 is built from 14 residues. CDR3 protein: CASSNTGSLSPQHF. DNA for the CDR3: TGTGCCAGCAGTAACACAGGGTCCCTTTCGCCCCAGCATTTT.

This clonotype has a count of ten or more. The V call is TRBV4-1, the J call TRBJ2-5, with D unresolved. Germline lookup yields CDR1 MGHRA and CDR2 YSYEKL. Trimming pared 0 bases from V and 6 bases from J, leaving 17 bases between. There are 16 residues in the CDR3. The CDR3 DNA is TGCGCCAGCAGCCAAGAGGGCGCACCGGTGGAAAAGACCCAGTACTTC. This gives the protein CASSQEGAPVEKTQYF.

The V gene is TRBV6-1, the J gene TRBJ1-1; D might be TRBD1 (6 bases). Trimming shortened V by 8 bases and J by 2 bases, and 15 bases separated the two germline ends. CDR3 length: 14 amino acids. Germline V lookup: CDR1 MNHNS, CDR2 SASEGT. The CDR3 DNA reads as TGTGCCAGCGCCCGAGACAGGTCAAACACTGAAGCTTTCTTT. Its protein is CASARDRSNTEAFF.

This chain links TRBV29-1 with TRBJ2-7; TRBD1 is a possible D gene (6 bases). The CDR3 extends over 15 amino acids. Germline CDR1 reads SQVTM; CDR2 reads ANQGSEA. The V end lost 2 bases, the J end lost 2 bases, and 16 bases lay between the germline ends. CDR3: CSVEPSDRGPYEQYF. The CDR3 nucleotides read TGCAGCGTTGAACCATCGGACAGAGGTCCCTACGAGCAGTACTTC.

This clonotype was observed a few times. The chain couples TRBV25-1 to TRBJ1-2; D gene unclear. The germline CDR1 and CDR2 sequences are MGHDK and SYGVNS. Trimming stripped 3 bases from V and 7 bases from J, with 15 bases between. The CDR3 extends over 14 amino acids. The DNA for the CDR3 is TGTGCCAGCAGTGAGGACGACGGACCAGGTGGCTACACCTTC. It codes for CASSEDDGPGGYTF.

This clonotype appeared many times. The chain carries TRBV7-8 and TRBJ2-2, with 7 bases fitting TRBD1. V shed 5 bases, J shed 1 base, and the junction held 7 bases outside the gene matches. The CDR3 has 16 residues. The V gene's germline CDR1 is SGHVS and CDR2 FQNEAQ. Here the CDR3 reads CASSPSRTGNTGELFF. CDR3 coding DNA: TGTGCCAGCAGCCCCTCGCGGACAGGGAACACCGGGGAGCTGTTTTTT.

This clonotype was detected a few times. The chain has TRBV24-1 and TRBJ2-7; 7 nucleotides agree with TRBD1. This CDR3 region has 13 residues. The trim removed 7 bases at V and 6 bases at J, leaving 8 bases unmatched. Germline CDR1 is KGHDR and CDR2 is SFDVKD. The CDR3 region is CATSRTGTVEQYF. The CDR3 DNA is TGTGCCACCAGCCGAACCGGGACAGTCGAGCAGTACTTC.

This clonotype was counted ten times or more. This chain links TRBV7-9 with TRBJ2-7; D is possibly TRBD2 (6 bases). V was shortened by 5 bases and J by 4 bases, with 21 bases between the two germline ends. The CDR3 loop spans 16 amino acids. Germline V gene lookup returns CDR1 SEHNR and CDR2 FQNEAQ (reference sequence). In nucleotides, the CDR3 is TGTGCCAGCAGCCTCTCAAACGGACTATACAATTACGAGCAGTACTTC. Translation gives CASSLSNGLYNYEQYF.

This clonotype came up many times. The genes are TRBV7-2 and TRBJ2-1, with 7 bases lining up with TRBD1. V was pared by 7 bases and J by 5 bases, with 11 bases of the junction left unmatched. This CDR3 contains 15 residues. Germline V gene lookup returns CDR1 SGHTA and CDR2 FQGNSA. The CDR3 DNA reads TGTGCCAGCATTCGGTTAGAGGGGGCCGACAATGAGCAGTTCTTC. As protein: CASIRLEGADNEQFF.

This clonotype was seen a few times. The chain uses TRBV3-1 and TRBJ2-5; TRBD2 agrees at 9 bases. Trimming took 0 bases from V and 5 from J; bases not matched to a gene: 10. This CDR3 contains 17 residues. Germline loops: CDR1 LGHDT, CDR2 YNNKEL (reference sequence). CDR3 coding DNA: TGTGCCAGCAGCCAAGATCGAAGAGCGGGGGGTACGGAGACCCAGTACTTC. Its translation: CASSQDRRAGGTETQYF.

The chain has TRBV7-9 and TRBJ2-3, with TRBD2 matching 9 bases. CDR3 length: 18 amino acids. Germline assignment: CDR1 SEHNR and CDR2 FQNEAQ (reference sequence). The ends lost 6 bases at V and 4 bases at J; junction bases unmatched: 17. The CDR3 region is CASRTQAVAGVVPDTQYF. The CDR3 coding sequence is TGTGCCAGCAGAACTCAGGCCGTAGCGGGGGTGGTCCCAGATACGCAGTATTTT.

The CDR3 DNA sequence: TGTGCCAGCAGCTTAGATCGAAACCCCGGCGATGAGCAGTTCTTC. It encodes CASSLDRNPGDEQFF. This chain joins TRBV11-2 and TRBJ2-1; D gene unclear. Germline V CDR1 and CDR2: SGHAT, FQNNGV. Trimming stripped 0 bases from V and 8 bases from J, with 14 bases between. CDR3 length equals 15 residues.

There are many counts of this clonotype. V and J are TRBV12-3 or TRBV12-4 and TRBJ1-5; D perhaps matches TRBD1 (6 bases). The CDR3 is made up of 17 amino acids. Deletions cut 6 bases from V and 0 bases from J, with 18 bases between. CDR3 nucleotide sequence: TGTGCCAGCAGCCCGGGACATTCTACTTATAGCAATCAGCCCCAGCATTTT. This codes for CASSPGHSTYSNQPQHF.

This clonotype has only a few counts. The chain links TRBV27 to TRBJ1-1; unclear D gene. Germline V gene data show CDR1 as MNHEY and CDR2 as SMNVEV (reference sequence). This CDR3 spans 14 amino acids. The ends were cut back, 4 bases at V and 5 bases at J, with 14 bases in the middle. CDR3 sequence: CASSWATVGTEAFF. The CDR3 DNA sequence: TGTGCCAGCAGTTGGGCTACAGTAGGGACTGAAGCTTTCTTT.

This clonotype appeared a few times. V gene TRBV5-1 combines with J gene TRBJ2-2; 7 positions agree with TRBD1. This CDR3 region has 16 residues. V was pared by 5 bases and J by 0 bases, with 7 bases of the junction left unmatched. Germline V CDR1 and CDR2: SGHRS, YFSETQ. The DNA for the CDR3 is TGCGCCAGCAGGCGAGGGGGCACGCCGAACACCGGGGAGCTGTTTTTT. Protein sequence: CASRRGGTPNTGELFF. Based on the CDR3 plus reference TRBV5-1 and TRBJ2-2, the full variable domain is KAGVTQTPRYLIKTRGQQVTLSCSPISGHRSVSWYQQTPGQGLQFLFEYFSETQRNKGNFPGRFSGRQFSNSRSEMNVSTLELGDSALYLCASRRGGTPNTGELFFGEGSRLTVL.

The chain employs TRBV5-1 and TRBJ2-5, with D possibly matching TRBD1 (5 bases). The V gene's germline CDR1 is SGHRS and CDR2 YFSETQ. This CDR3 is built from 15 residues. V lost 0 bases to trimming and J lost 5 bases, with 14 bases between them. CDR3 amino acids: CASSLAGNLGETQYF. In DNA form, the CDR3 reads TGCGCCAGCAGCTTGGCAGGGAATCTAGGGGAGACCCAGTACTTC.

This clonotype has ten or more counts. The chain couples TRBV7-9 to TRBJ1-4; D gene unclear. The CDR3 is 14 residues long. Germline-derived CDR1 and CDR2 are SEHNR and FQNEAQ (reference sequence). V lost 7 bases, J lost 5 bases, and 14 bases lay in between. The CDR3 region has the DNA TGTGCCAGCACCCAACCCCTCCCAAATGAAAAACTGTTTTTT. Its protein product is CASTQPLPNEKLFF.

This clonotype was detected a few times. The V and J genes are TRBV4-1 and TRBJ2-1; D is unclear. Trimming took off 1 base at V and 1 base at J, with 8 bases between the two ends. CDR3 length equals 15 residues. CDR1 is MGHRA and CDR2 is YSYEKL in the germline V gene. CDR3 sequence (DNA): TGCGCCAGCAGCCAAGGCACCCATTCCTACAATGAGCAGTTCTTC. Translating it yields CASSQGTHSYNEQFF.

In this sample, this clonotype turned up many times. V gene TRBV7-9 combines with J gene TRBJ2-7; D ambiguous. Trimming removed 5 bases from V and 2 bases from J, with 7 bases in between. Per germline, CDR1 SEHNR and CDR2 FQNEAQ (reference sequence). There are 12 residues in the CDR3. The CDR3, as DNA: TGTGCCAGCAGCGTCCGAGCCTACGAGCAGTACTTC. Amino acid sequence: CASSVRAYEQYF.

This clonotype was seen a single time. One end of the junction fails to match germline, which may point to a read error. The CDR3 sequence is CASSLKWATNEKLFF. The CDR3 nucleotides read TGTGCCAGCAGCTTAAAATGGGCAACTAATGAAAAACTTTTTTTT. This chain joins TRBV7-2 and TRBJ1-4; D not resolved. The CDR3 runs 15 residues. In germline, CDR1 is SGHTA, CDR2 FQGNSA.

This clonotype appeared many times. The V call is TRBV12-3 or TRBV12-4, the J call TRBJ1-1, with a weak D call TRBD1 (6 bases). Trimming removed 3 bases from V and 3 bases from J, with 8 bases in between. CDR3 length: 13 residues. The CDR3 protein is CASSFRQDTEAFF. CDR3 nucleotide sequence: TGTGCCAGCAGTTTTAGACAGGACACTGAAGCTTTCTTT.